This T cell receptor (beta chain) was profiled in a study of blood T cell repertoires in COVID-19. The table came from immunoSEQ multiplex PCR; TCRdb's copy has only in-frame clones and leaves some out. The sample yields 330,000 or so clones, roughly 87% seen once. Germline CDR1 and CDR2: SGHRS and YFSETQ. This CDR3 has 15 residues. J gave up 1 base and V 1 base, and 5 bases lay outside the gene matches. Specimen: peripheral blood. J is TRBJ2-7 and V is TRBV5-1; TRBD1 matches at 7 bases. The source is a man aged 25-40 years with COVID-19, enrolled during active disease. The CDR3 protein is CASSLRTGLSYEQYF. The CDR3 region has the DNA TGCGCCAGCAGCTTGAGGACAGGCCTGTCCTACGAGCAGTACTTC.